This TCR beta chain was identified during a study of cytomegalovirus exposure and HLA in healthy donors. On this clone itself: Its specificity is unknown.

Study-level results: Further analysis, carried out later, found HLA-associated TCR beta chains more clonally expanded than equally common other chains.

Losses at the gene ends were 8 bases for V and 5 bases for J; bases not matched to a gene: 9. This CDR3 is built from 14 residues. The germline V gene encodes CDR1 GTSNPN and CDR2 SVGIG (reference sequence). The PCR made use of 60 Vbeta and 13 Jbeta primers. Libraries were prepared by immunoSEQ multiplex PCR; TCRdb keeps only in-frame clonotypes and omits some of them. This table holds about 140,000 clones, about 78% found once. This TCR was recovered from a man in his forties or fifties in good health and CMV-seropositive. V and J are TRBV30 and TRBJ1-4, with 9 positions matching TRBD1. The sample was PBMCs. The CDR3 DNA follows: TGTGCCGCCCCCGGGGGACAGGGAAATGAAAAACTGTTTTTT. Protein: CAAPGGQGNEKLFF. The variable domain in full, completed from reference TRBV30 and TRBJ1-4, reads SQTIHQWPATLVQPVGSPLSLECTVEGTSNPNLYWYRQAAGRGLQLLFYSVGIGQISSEVPQNLSASRPQDRQFILSSKKLLLSDSGFYLCAAPGGQGNEKLFFGSGTQLSVL.